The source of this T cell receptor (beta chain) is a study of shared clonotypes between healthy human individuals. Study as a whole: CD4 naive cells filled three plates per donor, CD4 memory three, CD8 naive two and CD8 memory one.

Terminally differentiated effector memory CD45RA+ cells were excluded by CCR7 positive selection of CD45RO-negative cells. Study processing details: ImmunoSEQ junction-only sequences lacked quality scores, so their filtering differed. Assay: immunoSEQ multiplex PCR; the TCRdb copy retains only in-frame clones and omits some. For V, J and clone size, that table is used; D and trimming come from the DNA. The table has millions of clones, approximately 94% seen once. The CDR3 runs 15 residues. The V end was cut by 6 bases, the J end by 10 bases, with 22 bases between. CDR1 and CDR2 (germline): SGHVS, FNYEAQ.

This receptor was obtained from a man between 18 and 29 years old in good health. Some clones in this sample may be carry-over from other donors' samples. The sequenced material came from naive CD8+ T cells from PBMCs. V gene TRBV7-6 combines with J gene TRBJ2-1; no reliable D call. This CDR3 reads CASSRRANTMEEQFF. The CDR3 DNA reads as TGTGCCAGCAGTCGAAGGGCTAACACCATGGAGGAGCAGTTCTTC.